Described below is a single TCR beta chain sequence and its context. What it binds is not known. TCRdb re-called the 5' RACE reads through MiXCR, storing one row per CDR3 protein. The sample contains around 510,000 distinct CDR3 sequences, over 11% of which appear only once. From germline, CDR1 is SGDLS and CDR2 YYNGEE. The V and J ends lost 2 bases and 14 bases, in that order; junction bases with no gene match: 13. The CDR3 is 14 amino acids. The data derive from a study of identical twins. Study conclusions and caveats: Conclusions were drawn cross-sectionally by statistical analysis, without following the same donors. Monozygotic twin pairs showed more out-of-frame TCR alpha sharing than models estimated. The abundant beta clonotypes from cord blood had fewer insertions, and memory repertoires had none of this.

The sample was also linked to a second study, of yellow fever vaccine responses in identical twins.

This TCR was sampled from a young woman in good health. The V gene is TRBV9, the J gene TRBJ2-3; 8 bases map to TRBD2. Sequencing used CD4+ T cells sorted from blood. CDR3 sequence: CASSVDSGKTAPYF. The CDR3 DNA is TGTGCCAGCAGCGTTGATAGCGGGAAAACGGCTCCGTATTTT.